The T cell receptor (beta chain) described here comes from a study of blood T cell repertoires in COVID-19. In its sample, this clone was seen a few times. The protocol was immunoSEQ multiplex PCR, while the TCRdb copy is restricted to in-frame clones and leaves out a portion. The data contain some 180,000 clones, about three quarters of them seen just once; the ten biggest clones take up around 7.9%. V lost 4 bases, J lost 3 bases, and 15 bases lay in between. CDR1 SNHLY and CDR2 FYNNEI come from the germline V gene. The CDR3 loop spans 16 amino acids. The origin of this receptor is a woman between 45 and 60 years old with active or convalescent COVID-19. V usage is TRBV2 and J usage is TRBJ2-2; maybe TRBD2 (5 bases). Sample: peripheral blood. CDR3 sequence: CASSVGLPGYTGELFF. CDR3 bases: TGTGCCAGCAGTGTCGGACTCCCAGGTTACACCGGGGAGCTGTTTTTT.